This T cell receptor (beta chain) was captured by sequencing in a study of metastatic and nonmetastatic thyroid tumors. Across the study: Malignant thyroid and benign thyroid patients provided blood and tumor or nodule tissue whose repertoires were compared.

Thyroid surgery took place with no prior treatment in any patient. Study-level results: Across blood and tumor, TCR beta diversity in malignant thyroid tumors was reportedly significantly higher than in benign nodules.

Methods used by the authors: Using the CDR3 differences seen across clinicopathological groups, the authors built a distant-metastasis classifier for papillary thyroid cancer, which was meant to discriminate distant-metastatic patients. TCRdb re-called the PCR reads via MiXCR. For this entry, the V and J calls and clone size follow TCRdb and not the study's own pipeline. The sample carries some 21,000 clones, 12% recorded once. Trimming pared 2 bases from V and 2 bases from J, leaving 11 bases between. This CDR3 region has 15 residues. In germline, CDR1 is SGHVS, CDR2 FQNEAQ. Concerning this clone itself: The antigen is not known.

The V call is TRBV7-8, the J call TRBJ2-3, with D maybe TRBD1 (5 bases). The receptor's source is a male donor with papillary thyroid cancer or a benign thyroid nodule (not recorded which). Some clones in this sample may be carry-over from other donors' samples. Sequencing input: blood. The CDR3 loop is CASSLYQGVTDTQYF. The DNA of the CDR3 is TGTGCCAGCAGCTTATACCAGGGCGTCACAGATACGCAGTATTTT.